Listed here are 6 T cell receptor beta chains from one sample, sequenced in a study of blood T cell repertoires in COVID-19. The repertoire was sequenced with immunoSEQ multiplex PCR; TCRdb's copy has only in-frame clones and lacks some. This repertoire shows about 440,000 clones, around 89% found once; its top ten account for 4.3%. Sequenced sample: peripheral blood. These receptors came from a woman in her 30s with acute or convalescent COVID-19.

Points on this clone: Other DNA sequences within the sample encode an identical CDR3. This rearrangement joins TRBV27 to TRBJ1-1; D remains unclear. The CDR3 totals 13 residues. Germline V gene sequence: CDR1 MNHEY, CDR2 SMNVEV (reference sequence). V lost 2 bases and J lost 1, with 5 bases in between. The CDR3 DNA reads as TGTGCCAGCAGTTTAAGAGGGAACACTGAAGCTTTCTTT. It is translated as CASSLRGNTEAFF.

The chain links TRBV5-1 to TRBJ1-6; 8 bases map to TRBD1. Germline V lookup: CDR1 SGHRS, CDR2 YFSETQ. This CDR3 has 15 residues. The trim removed 4 bases at V and 9 bases at J, leaving 9 bases unmatched. The CDR3 DNA sequence: TGCGCCAGCAGCCCGACAGGGGATGTAGGTTCACCCCTCCACTTT. Amino acid sequence: CASSPTGDVGSPLHF.

The V and J genes are TRBV3-1 (or the pseudogene TRBV3-2) and TRBJ2-5; TRBD2 agrees at 12 bases. The length of the CDR3 is 16 residues. Germline-derived CDR1 and CDR2 are LGHDT and YNNKEL (reference sequence). The trim removed 3 bases at V and 5 bases at J, leaving 7 bases unmatched. The CDR3: CASSHPSGGALETQYF. In nucleotides, the CDR3 is TGTGCCAGCAGCCACCCTAGCGGGGGGGCCCTGGAGACCCAGTACTTC.

The gene calls are TRBV7-2 and TRBJ1-1, with TRBD1 matching 7 bases. Germline V CDR1 and CDR2: SGHTA, FQGNSA. The CDR3 is made up of 12 amino acids. V gave up 3 bases and J gave up 7 bases; unmatched junction bases: 2. CDR3 coding DNA: TGTGCCAGCAGCTTTTACAGGGGTGAAGCTTTCTTT. Protein: CASSFYRGEAFF.

The chain couples TRBV4-2 to TRBJ2-3; D may be TRBD2 (5 bases). The CDR3 length is 14 residues. Germline V CDR1 and CDR2: LGHNA, YNFKEQ. V was clipped by 1 base and J by 1 base, with 6 bases between them. The CDR3: CASSQVLGTDTQYF. CDR3 sequence (DNA): TGTGCCAGCAGCCAAGTACTAGGCACAGATACGCAGTATTTT.

This chain joins TRBV29-1 and TRBJ2-2; possibly TRBD2 for D (6 bases). The ends were cut back, 4 bases at V and 7 bases at J, with 16 bases in the middle. Germline V lookup: CDR1 SQVTM, CDR2 ANQGSEA. The CDR3 spans 14 residues. The chain's CDR3 is CSVGTDGRGGELFF. The CDR3 region has the DNA TGCAGCGTTGGCACAGACGGGAGAGGCGGGGAGCTGTTTTTT.